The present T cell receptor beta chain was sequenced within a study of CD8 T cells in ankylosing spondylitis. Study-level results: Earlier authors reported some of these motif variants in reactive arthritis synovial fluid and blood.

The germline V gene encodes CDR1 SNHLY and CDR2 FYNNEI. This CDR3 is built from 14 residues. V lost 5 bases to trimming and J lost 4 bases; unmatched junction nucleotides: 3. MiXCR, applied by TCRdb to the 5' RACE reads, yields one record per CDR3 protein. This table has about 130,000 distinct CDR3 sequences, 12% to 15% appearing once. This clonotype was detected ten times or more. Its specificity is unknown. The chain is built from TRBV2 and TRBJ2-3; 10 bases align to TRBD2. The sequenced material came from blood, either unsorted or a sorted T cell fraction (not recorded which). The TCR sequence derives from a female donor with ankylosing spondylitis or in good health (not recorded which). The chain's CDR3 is CASSLGLAPDTQYF. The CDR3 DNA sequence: TGTGCCAGCAGTCTGGGACTAGCGCCAGATACGCAGTATTTT.